This passage covers 9 T cell receptor beta chains from one sample sequenced in a study of blood T cell repertoires in COVID-19. Clones were sequenced by immunoSEQ multiplex PCR, and TCRdb holds only the in-frame ones, with some missing. The sample has 170,000 or so clones; around four fifths are singletons. Sequencing was performed on peripheral blood. These receptors were taken from a woman aged 40 to 55 with COVID-19, enrolled during active disease.

The V and J genes are TRBV18 and TRBJ1-4; 7 bases align to TRBD1. This CDR3 is built from 14 residues. V dropped 6 bases and J dropped 4; count of bases not matched to a gene: 5. CDR1 and CDR2 (germline): KGHSH, LQKENI. CDR3 nucleotide sequence: TGTGCCAGCTCCCGACAGGGAGGTAATGAAAAACTGTTTTTT. It codes for CASSRQGGNEKLFF.

J is TRBJ2-3 and V is TRBV18; unclear D gene. Germline loops: CDR1 KGHSH, CDR2 LQKENI. V was pared by 6 bases and J by 3 bases, with 7 bases between. The CDR3 is made up of 12 amino acids. The CDR3 loop reads CASSRSTDTQYF. Written as DNA, the CDR3 is TGTGCCAGCTCCCGGTCGACAGATACGCAGTATTTT.

CDR3 protein: CASSLDGVAGLQFF. The DNA of the CDR3 is TGTGCCAGCAGCTTAGATGGAGTAGCGGGTCTGCAGTTCTTC. The chain combines TRBV11-3 with TRBJ2-1; 7 bases line up with TRBD2. Trimming took 0 bases from V and 12 from J; bases not matched to a gene: 8. This CDR3 is built from 14 residues. Per germline, CDR1 SGHNT and CDR2 YENEEA.

This clone has just a few counts. This chain uses TRBV10-2 with TRBJ2-7; tentatively, D is TRBD2 (5 bases). Germline V CDR1 and CDR2: WSHSY, SAAADI. V was trimmed by 0 bases and J by 4 bases, leaving 10 bases between them. The CDR3 has 14 amino acids. CDR3 region: CASSESPGIYEQYF. CDR3 sequence (DNA): TGCGCCAGCAGTGAGTCCCCGGGGATATACGAGCAGTACTTC.

J is TRBJ2-7 and V is TRBV29-1; 8 bases map to TRBD2. The CDR3 extends over 14 amino acids. V lost 7 bases, J lost 3 bases, and 11 bases stayed unmatched. The germline V gene encodes CDR1 SQVTM and CDR2 ANQGSEA. The CDR3, as DNA: TGCAGCGCCCTCGTCGCGGGAGGTCGCTACGAGCAGTACTTC. This encodes CSALVAGGRYEQYF.

A single count supports this clone. J is TRBJ1-3 and V is TRBV19, with D uncertain. The CDR3 is made up of 13 amino acids. Germline lookup yields CDR1 LNHDA and CDR2 SQIVND (reference sequence). The germline V and J ends were trimmed by 6 bases and 0 bases, with 6 bases remaining between them. The CDR3 nucleotides read TGTGCCAGTAGGGGCAACTCTGGAAACACCATATATTTT. Translating gives CASRGNSGNTIYF.

J is TRBJ1-1 and V is TRBV18; D is ambiguous. Per germline, CDR1 KGHSH and CDR2 LQKENI. This CDR3 contains 14 residues. With 2 bases removed from V and 3 bases from J, the gap between germline ends came to 10 bases. The CDR3 loop is CASSPKESDTEAFF. CDR3 sequence (DNA): TGTGCCAGCTCACCAAAGGAGAGCGACACTGAAGCTTTCTTT.

CDR3 sequence reads: CASRTGTFQGYTF. Here the CDR3 DNA reads TGTGCCAGCAGGACCGGGACTTTCCAGGGCTACACCTTC. The rearrangement uses TRBV27 and TRBJ1-2; D is possibly TRBD1 (5 bases). Germline values: CDR1 MNHEY, CDR2 SMNVEV (reference sequence). CDR3 length: 13 amino acids. Trimming took 6 bases from V and 8 from J, leaving 16 bases between them.

The rearrangement joins TRBV6-5 to TRBJ1-4; 9 bases fit TRBD1. V gave up 2 bases and J gave up 8 bases; unmatched junction bases: 6. Germline CDR1 is MNHEY and CDR2 is SVGAGI. The CDR3 has 15 amino acids. The CDR3 loop is CASSYEGTGREKLFF. CDR3 nucleotides: TGTGCCAGCAGTTACGAAGGGACAGGGCGCGAAAAACTGTTTTTT.